This TCR beta chain originates from a study of vaccination effects on CD4 cells after COVID-19. Findings and caveats of the study: In the late period after vaccination, infection- and vaccine-induced clones contracted markedly. The study had few convalescent patients and no early post-infection timepoints.

Germline assignment: CDR1 SNHLY and CDR2 FYNNEI. Between the trimmed V and J ends, which lost 0 bases and 1 base, there was a span of 3 bases. The CDR3 sequence is 13 residues long. The ViraFEST assay expanded antigen-specific CD4+ T cells with viral peptide pools before sequencing. Culturing for more than 9 days preceded CD4+ T cell isolation. Negative nucleocapsid antibody tests before and after vaccination confirmed no previous SARS-CoV-2 infection. In culture with 9.5 to 10 IU/ml IL-2 and roughly 9.3 ug/ml peptides, PBMC were grown at a few million per well. IL-2 medium was substituted for half the medium on days 3 and 7. Notes on this clone: Its antigen remains unknown.

Produced via immunoSEQ multiplex PCR; TCRdb's table is partial and in-frame only. The sample carries under 45,000 clones, under 75% recorded once. This specimen was CD4+ T cells from PBMCs cultured with HCoV-OC43 spike peptides, taken before COVID-19 vaccination. The subset denotes: HCoV-OC43 spike overlapping peptide pool stimulation. The clonotype was recovered from a human donor who received a COVID-19 vaccine. The V call is TRBV2, the J call TRBJ2-5; D is unresolved. The CDR3 here is CASSEASQETQYF. CDR3 DNA: TGTGCCAGCAGTGAAGCGAGCCAAGAGACCCAGTACTTC.